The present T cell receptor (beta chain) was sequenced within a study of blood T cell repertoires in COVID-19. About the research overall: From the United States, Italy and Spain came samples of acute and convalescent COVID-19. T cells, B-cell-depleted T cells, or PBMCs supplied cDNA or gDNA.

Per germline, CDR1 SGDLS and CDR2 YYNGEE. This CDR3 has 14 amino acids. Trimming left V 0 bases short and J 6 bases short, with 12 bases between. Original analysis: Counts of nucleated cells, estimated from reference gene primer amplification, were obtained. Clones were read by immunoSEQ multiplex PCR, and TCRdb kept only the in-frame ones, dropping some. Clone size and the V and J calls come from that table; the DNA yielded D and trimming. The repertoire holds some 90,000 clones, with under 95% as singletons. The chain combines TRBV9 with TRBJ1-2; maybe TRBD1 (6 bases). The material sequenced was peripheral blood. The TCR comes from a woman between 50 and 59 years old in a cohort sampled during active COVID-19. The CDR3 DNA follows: TGTGCCAGCAGCGTAGCTGGGACACCCAATGGCTACACCTTC. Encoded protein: CASSVAGTPNGYTF.